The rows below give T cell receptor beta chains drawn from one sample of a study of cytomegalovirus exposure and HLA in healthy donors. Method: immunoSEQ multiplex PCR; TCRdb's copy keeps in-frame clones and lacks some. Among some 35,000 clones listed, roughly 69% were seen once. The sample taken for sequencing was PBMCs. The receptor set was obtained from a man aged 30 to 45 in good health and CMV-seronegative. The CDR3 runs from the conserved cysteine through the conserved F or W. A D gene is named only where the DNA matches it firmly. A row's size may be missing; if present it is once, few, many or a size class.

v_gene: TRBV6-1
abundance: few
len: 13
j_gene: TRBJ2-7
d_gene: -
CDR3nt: TGTGCCAGCAGCTTCTACAGGGATGGCGAGCAGTACTTC
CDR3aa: CASSFYRDGEQYF

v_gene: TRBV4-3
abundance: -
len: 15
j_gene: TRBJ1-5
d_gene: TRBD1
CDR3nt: TGCGCCAGCAGCCAAGATAGGGACAGGGATGTGCCCCAGCATTTT
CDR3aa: CASSQDRDRDVPQHF

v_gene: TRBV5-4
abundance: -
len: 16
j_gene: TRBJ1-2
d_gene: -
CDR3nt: TGTGCCAGCAGCCAACCCGGGGGAAGGGCAGAAGGTGGCTACACCTTC
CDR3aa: CASSQPGGRAEGGYTF

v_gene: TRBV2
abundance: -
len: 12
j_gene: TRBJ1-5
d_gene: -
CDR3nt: TGTGCCAGCAGTGACGGCAATCAGCCCCAGCATTTT
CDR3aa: CASSDGNQPQHF

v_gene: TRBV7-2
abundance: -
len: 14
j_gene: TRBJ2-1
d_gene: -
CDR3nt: TGTGCCAGCAGCCCTCGCCCGGGACAAAGTGAGCAGTTCTTC
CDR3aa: CASSPRPGQSEQFF

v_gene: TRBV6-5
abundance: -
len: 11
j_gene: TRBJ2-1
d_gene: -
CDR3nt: TGTGCCAGCACCCAGGGGTATGAGCAGTTCTTC
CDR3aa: CASTQGYEQFF

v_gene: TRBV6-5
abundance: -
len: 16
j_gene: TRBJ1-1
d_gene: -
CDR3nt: TGTGCCAGCAGTTACCCGAAGGCAGGGGTCCACACTGAAGCTTTCTTT
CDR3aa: CASSYPKAGVHTEAFF

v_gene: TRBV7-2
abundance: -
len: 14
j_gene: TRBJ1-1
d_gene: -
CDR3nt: TGTGCCAGCAGTCTGAGATATCAGAACACTGAAGCTTTCTTT
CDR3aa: CASSLRYQNTEAFF

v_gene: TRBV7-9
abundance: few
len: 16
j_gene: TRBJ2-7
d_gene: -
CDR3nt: TGTGCCAGCAGCTTAGTGAGGCAGGGGAGCCGGTACGAGCAGTACTTC
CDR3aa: CASSLVRQGSRYEQYF

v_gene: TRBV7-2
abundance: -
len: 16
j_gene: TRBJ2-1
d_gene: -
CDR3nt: TGTGCCAGCAGCTTTCAAGGGACAAGTTCCTACAATGAGCAGTTCTTC
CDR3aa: CASSFQGTSSYNEQFF

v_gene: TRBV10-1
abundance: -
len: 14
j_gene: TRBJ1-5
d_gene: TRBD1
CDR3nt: TGCGCCAGCAGATGGACAGGGGACGATCAGCCCCAGCATTTT
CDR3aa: CASRWTGDDQPQHF

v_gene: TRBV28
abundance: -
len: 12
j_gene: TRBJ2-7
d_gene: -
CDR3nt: TGTGCCAGCAGTTTTATAAGGAGCGAGCAGTACTTC
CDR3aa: CASSFIRSEQYF

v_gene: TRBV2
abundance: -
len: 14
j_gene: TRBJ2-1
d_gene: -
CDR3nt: TGTGCCAGCAGAGGGCCAAAAGGGGCCGGGGAGCAGTTCTTC
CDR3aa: CASRGPKGAGEQFF

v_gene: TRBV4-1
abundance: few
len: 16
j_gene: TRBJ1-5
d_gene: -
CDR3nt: TGCGCCAGCAGCCATGGGGGGGGAGGGGCAAATCAGCCCCAGCATTTT
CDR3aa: CASSHGGGGANQPQHF

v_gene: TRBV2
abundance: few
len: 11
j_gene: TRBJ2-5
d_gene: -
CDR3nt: TGTGCCACCCACTCGGAAGAGACCCAGTACTTC
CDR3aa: CATHSEETQYF

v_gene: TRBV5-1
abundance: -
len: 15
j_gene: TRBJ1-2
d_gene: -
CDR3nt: TGCGCCAGCAGCTTGTGGGGGGGTTCGGTCGATGGCTACACCTTC
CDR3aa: CASSLWGGSVDGYTF

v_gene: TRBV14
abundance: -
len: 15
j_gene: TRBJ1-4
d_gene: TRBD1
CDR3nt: TGTGCCAGCAGCCGGTTCGGACAGGGACTGTCGAAACTGTTTTTT
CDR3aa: CASSRFGQGLSKLFF

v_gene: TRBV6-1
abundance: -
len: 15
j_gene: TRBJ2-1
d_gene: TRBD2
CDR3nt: TGTGCCAGCAGTAAAAGCGGGACCTTCTACAATGAGCAGTTCTTC
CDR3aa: CASSKSGTFYNEQFF

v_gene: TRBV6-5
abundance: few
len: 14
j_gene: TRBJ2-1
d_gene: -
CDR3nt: TGTGCCAGCAGTTACTCGACACCGAACCATGAGCAGTTCTTC
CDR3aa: CASSYSTPNHEQFF

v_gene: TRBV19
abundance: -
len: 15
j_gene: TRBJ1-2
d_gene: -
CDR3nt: TGTGCCAGTAACCCCAACCGGGACGGGGACTTGAGCTACACCTTC
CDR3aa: CASNPNRDGDLSYTF

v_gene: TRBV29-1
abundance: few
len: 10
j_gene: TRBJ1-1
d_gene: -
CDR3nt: TGCAGCGTTAGGGGCACTGAAGCTTTCTTT
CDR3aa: CSVRGTEAFF

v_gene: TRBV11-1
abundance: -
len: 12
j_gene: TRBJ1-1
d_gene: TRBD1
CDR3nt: TGTGCCAGCAGCTGGGACAGGAAGCGGGCTTTCTTT
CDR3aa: CASSWDRKRAFF

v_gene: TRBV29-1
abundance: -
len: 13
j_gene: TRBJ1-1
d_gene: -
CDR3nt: TGCAGCGCAGCACAGGGCACGAACACTGAAGCTTTCTTT
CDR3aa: CSAAQGTNTEAFF

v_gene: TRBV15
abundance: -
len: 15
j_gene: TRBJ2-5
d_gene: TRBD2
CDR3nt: TGTGCCACCAGCAGATCAGGGCCGGGAGGGGAGACCCAGTACTTC
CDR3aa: CATSRSGPGGETQYF

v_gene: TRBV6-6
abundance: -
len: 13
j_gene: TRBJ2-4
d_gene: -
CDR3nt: TGTGCCAGCACCATAAACAGGGGGGGCATTCAGTACTTC
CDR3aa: CASTINRGGIQYF

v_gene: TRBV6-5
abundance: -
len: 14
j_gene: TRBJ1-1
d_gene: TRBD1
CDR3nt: TGTGCCAGCAGTTCGACAGGGTGGGGGACTGAAGCTTTCTTT
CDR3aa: CASSSTGWGTEAFF

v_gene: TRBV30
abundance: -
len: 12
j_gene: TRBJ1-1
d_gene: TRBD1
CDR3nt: TGTGCCTGGAGTCAAGAGGGGGCTAAAGCTTTCTTT
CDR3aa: CAWSQEGAKAFF

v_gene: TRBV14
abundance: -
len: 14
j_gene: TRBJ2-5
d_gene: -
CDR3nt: TGTGCCAGCAGCCCCTCGCGGGCGGAAGAGACCCAGTACTTC
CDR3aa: CASSPSRAEETQYF

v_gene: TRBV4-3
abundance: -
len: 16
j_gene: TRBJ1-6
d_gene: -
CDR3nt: TGCGCCAGCAGCCAAGATAAAAGGACTGGGAATTCACCCCTCCACTTT
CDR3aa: CASSQDKRTGNSPLHF

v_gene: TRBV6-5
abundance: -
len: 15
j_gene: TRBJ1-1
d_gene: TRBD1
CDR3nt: TGTGCCAGCAGTTACCGGACAGGGGGGGACACTGAAGCTTTCTTT
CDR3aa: CASSYRTGGDTEAFF

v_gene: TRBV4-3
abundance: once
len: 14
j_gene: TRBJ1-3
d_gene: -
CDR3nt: TGCGCCAGCAGCCAAGGGGCAGTCGGAAACACCATATATTTT
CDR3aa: CASSQGAVGNTIYF

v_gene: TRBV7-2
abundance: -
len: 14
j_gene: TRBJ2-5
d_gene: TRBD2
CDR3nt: TGTGCCAGCAGCCCCCCGGGAGGGAGGGAGACCCAGTACTTC
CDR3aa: CASSPPGGRETQYF

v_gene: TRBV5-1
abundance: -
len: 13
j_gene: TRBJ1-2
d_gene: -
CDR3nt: TGCGCCAGCAGCTTGGAATGGCCCTATGGCTACACCTTC
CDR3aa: CASSLEWPYGYTF

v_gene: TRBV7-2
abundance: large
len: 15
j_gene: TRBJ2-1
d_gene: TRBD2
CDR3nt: TGTGCCAGCAGCATACTAGCGGGGGGATACAATGAGCAGTTCTTC
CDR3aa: CASSILAGGYNEQFF

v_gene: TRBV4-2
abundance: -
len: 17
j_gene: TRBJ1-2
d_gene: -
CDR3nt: TGTGCCAGCAGCCAAGATTTGTTGCAAGGGACTGGCTATGGCTACACCTTC
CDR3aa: CASSQDLLQGTGYGYTF

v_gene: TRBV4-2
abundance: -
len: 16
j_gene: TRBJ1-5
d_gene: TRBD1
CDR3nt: TGTGCCAGCAGCCAAGCTCAGGGGGAAAGCAATCAGCCCCAGCATTTT
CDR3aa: CASSQAQGESNQPQHF

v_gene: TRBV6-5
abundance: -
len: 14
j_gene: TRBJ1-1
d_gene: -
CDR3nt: TGTGCCACCAACGAACACAGTGCAAACACTGAAGCTTTCTTT
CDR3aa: CATNEHSANTEAFF

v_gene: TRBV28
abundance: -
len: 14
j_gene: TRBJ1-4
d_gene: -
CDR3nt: TGTGCCAGCAGGCCGGGACATTCTAATGAAAAACTGTTTTTT
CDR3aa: CASRPGHSNEKLFF

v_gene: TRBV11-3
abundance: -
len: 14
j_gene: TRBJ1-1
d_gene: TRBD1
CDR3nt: TGTGCCAGCAGCCCAGGACAGGGGAACACTGAAGCTTTCTTT
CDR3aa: CASSPGQGNTEAFF

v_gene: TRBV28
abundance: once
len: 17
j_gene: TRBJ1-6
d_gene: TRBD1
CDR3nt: TGTGCCAGCAGCAATAGACCCCCGGGACAGGGGAATTCACCCCTCCACTTT
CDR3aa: CASSNRPPGQGNSPLHF

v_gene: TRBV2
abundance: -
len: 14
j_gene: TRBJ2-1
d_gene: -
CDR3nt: TGTGCCAGCACCGAGCGAAGCTCCTACAATGAGCAGTTCTTC
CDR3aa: CASTERSSYNEQFF

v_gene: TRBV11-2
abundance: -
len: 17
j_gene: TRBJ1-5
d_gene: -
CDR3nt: TGTGCCAGCAGCCCGGGCGGGGCAGGGCAGGGCAATCAGCCCCAGCATTTT
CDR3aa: CASSPGGAGQGNQPQHF

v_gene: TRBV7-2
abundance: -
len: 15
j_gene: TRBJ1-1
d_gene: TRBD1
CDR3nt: TGTGCCAGCAGCTTGTTGAGGCAGGGGGCATCTGAAGCTTTCTTT
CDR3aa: CASSLLRQGASEAFF

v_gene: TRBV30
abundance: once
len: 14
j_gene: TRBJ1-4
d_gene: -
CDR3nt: TGTGCCTGGAGTGTACTCGGCAGGGTAGAAAAACTGTTTTTT
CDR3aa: CAWSVLGRVEKLFF

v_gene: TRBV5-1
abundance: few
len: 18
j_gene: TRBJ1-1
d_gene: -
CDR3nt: TGCGCCAGCAGCCCCGGATCCGGATCCAGGGTCCAGAACACTGAAGCTTTCTTT
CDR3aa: CASSPGSGSRVQNTEAFF

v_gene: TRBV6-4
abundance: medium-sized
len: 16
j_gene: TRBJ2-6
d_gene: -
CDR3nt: TGTGCCAGCAGTGACTCGATAGTTCCCGGGGCCAACGTCCTGACTTTC
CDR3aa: CASSDSIVPGANVLTF

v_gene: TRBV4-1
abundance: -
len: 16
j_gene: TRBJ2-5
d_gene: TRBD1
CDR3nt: TGCGCCAGCAGCCAAGAGACACAGGGGAGTAAGGAGACCCAGTACTTC
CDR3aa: CASSQETQGSKETQYF

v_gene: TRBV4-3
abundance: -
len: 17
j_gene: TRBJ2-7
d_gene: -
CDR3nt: TGCGCCAGCAGCCAAGAAGTCGTCTCCAGGGTTAACGACGAGCAGTACTTC
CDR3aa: CASSQEVVSRVNDEQYF